This T cell receptor beta chain was identified in a study of T cell responses to AZD1222 COVID-19 vaccine. Comments on this clone: Its cognate antigen is unknown.

TCRdb's table, derived via immunoSEQ multiplex PCR, lists solely in-frame clones and lacks some. The data contain around 100,000 clones, nearly 95% of them singletons. Study-wide results and caveats: Seropositive AZD1222 recipients at baseline numbered only five or six. Repertoires were obtained only post-peak T cell response.

Sequenced here: peripheral blood, sampled on day 0 of AZD1222 vaccination. This receptor was taken from an adult in good health.

The CDR3, as DNA: TGTGCCAGCAGCCAATCAGGACAGGGGGCAGGTCAGCCCCAGCATTTT. Protein product: CASSQSGQGAGQPQHF. The rearrangement joins TRBV4-2 to TRBJ1-5; 11 bases are shared with TRBD1. V shed 2 bases and J 6 bases; nucleotides not matched to a gene: 6. CDR1 and CDR2 from the germline V gene are LGHNA and YNFKEQ. The CDR3 length is 16 residues.